This TCR beta chain was captured by sequencing in a study of CD4 T cells in relation to SARS-CoV-2 and coronaviruses. The overall study: After roughly eleven days of antigen culture, PBMC TCR beta CDR3s were sequenced. The negative reference was HIV-1 Nef peptide pool or peptide-free culture.

Only in-frame clones appear in the TCRdb table, and some are missing; sequencing was by immunoSEQ multiplex PCR. The sample yields roughly 15,000 clones, around 80% seen once. This CDR3 is 13 amino acids long. V was trimmed by 5 bases and J by 6 bases, leaving 12 bases between them. In the case of this clone: No antigen is known for it.

Before the COVID-19 pandemic, during about 2011-2019, CD4+ T cells were taken from unexposed donors. After ten to eleven days of culture, CD4+ T cells were isolated. Cells permitting, SARS-CoV-2 S/N and four cold-coronavirus spikes were tested on unexposed-donor CD4+ T cells. The chain combines TRBV12-3 or TRBV12-4 with TRBJ2-3, with D hard to call. The TCR was taken from a human donor in good health. Source material: CD4+ T cells from PBMCs, cultured in vitro. Here the CDR3 DNA reads TGTGCCAGCAGTCTCCGGTCCGGGGATACGCAGTATTTT. Its translation: CASSLRSGDTQYF.